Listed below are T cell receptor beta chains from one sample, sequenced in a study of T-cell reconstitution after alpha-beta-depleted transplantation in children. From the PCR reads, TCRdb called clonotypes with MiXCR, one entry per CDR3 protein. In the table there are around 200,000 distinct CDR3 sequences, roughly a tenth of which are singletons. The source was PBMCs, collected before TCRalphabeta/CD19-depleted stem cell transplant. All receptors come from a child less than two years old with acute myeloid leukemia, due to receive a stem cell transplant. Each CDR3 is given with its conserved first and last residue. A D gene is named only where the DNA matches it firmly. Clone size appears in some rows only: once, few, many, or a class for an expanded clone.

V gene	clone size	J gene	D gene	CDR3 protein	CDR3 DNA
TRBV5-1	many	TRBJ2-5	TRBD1	CASRLDRGQETQYF	TGCGCCAGCAGATTGGACAGGGGGCAAGAGACCCAGTACTTC
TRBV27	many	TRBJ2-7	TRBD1	CASSHRDRVVYEQYF	TGTGCCAGCAGCCACCGGGACAGGGTGGTCTACGAGCAGTACTTC
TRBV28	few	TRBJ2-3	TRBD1	CASSLDRNTDTQYF	TGTGCCAGCAGTTTGGACAGGAACACAGATACGCAGTATTTT
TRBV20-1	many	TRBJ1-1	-	CSASRGSLNTEAFF	TGCAGTGCTAGTCGGGGCAGCCTGAACACTGAAGCTTTCTTT
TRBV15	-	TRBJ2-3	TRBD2	CATSRASGDTDTQYF	TGTGCCACCAGCAGAGCTAGCGGGGACACAGATACGCAGTATTTT
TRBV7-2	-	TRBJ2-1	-	CASSLGLDHNEQFF	TGTGCCAGCAGCTTAGGGCTGGACCACAATGAGCAGTTCTTC
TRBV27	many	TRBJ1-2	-	CASSLSTGDGYTF	TGTGCCAGCAGTTTATCGACTGGCGATGGCTACACCTTC
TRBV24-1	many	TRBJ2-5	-	CATSDPDPSETQYF	TGTGCCACCAGTGACCCAGATCCGTCGGAGACCCAGTACTTC
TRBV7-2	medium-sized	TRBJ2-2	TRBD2	CASSLLGLAGGRGTGELFF	TGTGCCAGCAGCTTATTGGGACTAGCGGGAGGAAGGGGCACCGGGGAGCTGTTTTTT
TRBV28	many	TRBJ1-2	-	CATHGWSNYGYTF	TGTGCCACACACGGTTGGAGTAACTATGGCTACACCTTC
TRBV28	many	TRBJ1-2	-	CASSLDGTPEGYTF	TGTGCCAGCAGTTTAGACGGGACGCCAGAAGGCTACACCTTC
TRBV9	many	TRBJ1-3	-	CASSVTENTIYF	TGTGCCAGCAGCGTAACCGAAAACACCATATATTTT
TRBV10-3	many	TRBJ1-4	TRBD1	CAISESPGGNEKLFF	TGTGCCATCAGTGAGTCGCCAGGGGGAAACGAAAAACTGTTTTTT
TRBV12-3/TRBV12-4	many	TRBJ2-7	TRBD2	CASSKLREAGEQYF	TGTGCCAGCAGTAAGCTGCGGGAGGCGGGTGAGCAGTACTTC
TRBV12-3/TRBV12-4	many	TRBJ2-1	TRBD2	CASSKGTRGNEQFF	TGTGCCAGCAGTAAGGGGACTAGGGGCAATGAGCAGTTCTTC
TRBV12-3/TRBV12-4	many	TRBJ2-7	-	CASSGRQVDYEQYF	TGTGCCAGCAGTGGGAGACAGGTAGACTACGAGCAGTACTTC
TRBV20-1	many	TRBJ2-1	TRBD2	CSARAFELAGDQEQFF	TGCAGTGCTAGAGCTTTTGAGCTAGCGGGGGACCAGGAGCAGTTCTTC
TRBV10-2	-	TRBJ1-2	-	CASSEFARESYGYTF	TGCGCCAGCAGTGAGTTCGCGAGAGAAAGTTATGGCTACACCTTC
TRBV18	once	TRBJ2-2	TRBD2	CASSSQKASGNTGELFF	TGTGCTAGCTCATCTCAGAAGGCTAGCGGTAACACCGGGGAGCTGTTTTTT
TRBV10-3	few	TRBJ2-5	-	CAISEGQSQGTQYF	TGTGCCATCAGTGAGGGACAGTCCCAAGGGACCCAGTACTTC
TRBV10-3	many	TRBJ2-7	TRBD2	CAISESRRTSGLFRYEQYF	TGTGCCATCAGTGAGTCGAGGAGGACTAGCGGGCTGTTTCGCTACGAGCAGTACTTC
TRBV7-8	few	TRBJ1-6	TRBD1	CASSSQPGQGLYSPLHF	TGTGCCAGCAGCTCTCAACCGGGACAGGGGTTATATTCACCCCTCCACTTT